This T cell receptor (beta chain) was sequenced during a study of identical twins. Regarding the study as a whole: Reduced insertions were recorded for abundant cord blood beta clonotypes, with no such pattern in memory repertoires. Monozygotic twin pairs showed more out-of-frame TCR alpha sharing than models estimated.

TCRdb re-analysed the 5' RACE reads in MiXCR, keeping a single row per CDR3 protein. The table has approximately 250,000 distinct CDR3 sequences, under 8.5% seen once. As to this clonotype: Its antigen is still unknown.

Germline V lookup: CDR1 SGHDN, CDR2 FVKESK. The germline V and J ends were trimmed by 0 bases and 1 base, with 9 bases remaining between them. The CDR3 covers 15 residues. These data were also filed under a second study, of T cells expressing NK-cell markers.

The chain recombines TRBV14 with TRBJ2-5; no clear D gene. The specimen was CD8+ T cells sorted from blood. This clonotype was sampled from a woman under 30 in good health. The CDR3 region is CASSQDVRTQETQYF. The CDR3 region has the DNA TGTGCCAGCAGCCAAGACGTCAGGACCCAAGAGACCCAGTACTTC.